Below are 24 T cell receptor beta chains sequenced from a single sample in a study of technical replicates of blood from several donors. Libraries were prepared by immunoSEQ multiplex PCR; TCRdb keeps only in-frame clonotypes and omits some of them. Here the sample spans around 69,000 clones, approximately 84% being singletons. The sequenced material came from PBMCs. The receptors here all came from a human donor in good health. Some clones in this sample may be carry-over from other donors' samples.

There are a few counts of this clone. This chain uses TRBV5-1 with TRBJ2-1, with D tentatively TRBD2 (5 bases). The CDR3 covers 17 residues. CDR1 and CDR2 from the germline V gene are SGHRS and YFSETQ. With 4 bases removed from V and 10 bases from J, the gap between germline ends came to 27 bases. The CDR3 spells CASSTRLSGGNSLEQFF. CDR3 in DNA: TGCGCCAGCAGCACTAGGCTCAGCGGTGGTAATTCTTTGGAGCAGTTCTTC.

CDR3 sequence reads: CASALGQVNTEAFF. In nucleotides, the CDR3 is TGTGCTAGTGCTCTGGGACAGGTGAACACTGAAGCTTTCTTT. The V gene is TRBV12-5, the J gene TRBJ1-1; 8 nucleotides match TRBD1. This CDR3 is 14 amino acids long. CDR1 and CDR2 from the germline V gene are LGHNT and FRNRAP. V shed 7 bases and J 0 bases; nucleotides not matched to a gene: 4.

The chain joins TRBV13 to TRBJ2-3; TRBD1 agrees at 9 bases. The germline CDR1 and CDR2 sequences are PRHDT and FYEKMQ (reference sequence). J gave up 2 bases and V 4 bases, and 7 bases lay outside the gene matches. The CDR3 extends over 16 amino acids. The CDR3 region is CASSSPGQGYTDTQYF. CDR3 in DNA: TGTGCCAGCAGCTCACCGGGACAGGGCTACACAGATACGCAGTATTTT. The full variable domain, rest sourced from reference TRBV13 and TRBJ2-3, is AAGVIQSPRHLIKEKRETATLKCYPIPRHDTVYWYQQGPGQDPQFLISFYEKMQSDKGSIPDRFSAQQFSDYHSELNMSSLELGDSALYFCASSSPGQGYTDTQYFGPGTRLTVL.

The chain uses TRBV29-1 and TRBJ1-1; 8 bases are a match to TRBD1. The germline V gene has CDR1 SQVTM and CDR2 ANQGSEA. Trimming removed 4 bases from V and 7 bases from J; junction bases left unmatched: 11. This CDR3 has 14 amino acids. The CDR3 DNA reads as TGCAGCGTTGGGGTGAGGGCAGGGGGCGGTGAAGCTTTCTTT. Encoded protein: CSVGVRAGGGEAFF.

The rearrangement links TRBV5-1 to TRBJ2-3; 8 bases fit TRBD2. The germline gives CDR1 SGHRS, CDR2 YFSETQ. V gave up 1 base and J gave up 3 bases; unmatched junction bases: 7. The CDR3 has 16 amino acids. This CDR3 reads CASSLLAGGLTDTQYF. The CDR3 bases are TGCGCCAGCAGCTTGCTTGCGGGGGGCCTTACAGATACGCAGTATTTT.

The CDR3 DNA sequence: TGTGCCAGCAGCCAATACGGAGGCCCCGGATGGAATCAGCCCCAGCATTTT. Translating gives CASSQYGGPGWNQPQHF. The chain combines TRBV7-6 with TRBJ1-5, with D hard to call. From germline, CDR1 is SGHVS and CDR2 FNYEAQ. V lost 5 bases and J 4 bases, leaving 21 bases between the germline ends. The CDR3 consists of 17 residues.

This sequence joins TRBV7-9 and TRBJ2-2; 8 bases are a match to TRBD1. V was pared by 4 bases and J by 3 bases, with 1 base of the junction left unmatched. CDR1 and CDR2 (germline): SEHNR, FQNEAQ (reference sequence). There are 14 residues in the CDR3. This chain's CDR3 is CASSYRGDTGELFF. In DNA, the CDR3 is TGTGCCAGCAGCTACAGGGGGGACACCGGGGAGCTGTTTTTT.

This sequence joins TRBV5-4 and TRBJ1-4; TRBD1 agrees at 8 bases. The CDR3 spans 16 residues. The ends lost 4 bases at V and 8 bases at J; junction bases unmatched: 13. CDR1 and CDR2 from the germline V gene are SGHNT and YYREEE (reference sequence). CDR3 protein: CASSLRQGLSREKLFF. The CDR3, as DNA: TGTGCCAGCAGCCTGAGACAGGGGCTGAGTCGGGAAAAACTGTTTTTT. The whole variable domain, filled in from reference TRBV5-4 and TRBJ1-4, reads ETGVTQSPTHLIKTRGQQVTLRCSSQSGHNTVSWYQQALGQGPQFIFQYYREEENGRGNFPPRFSGLQFPNYSSELNVNALELDDSALYLCASSLRQGLSREKLFFGSGTQLSVL.

This chain uses TRBV18 with TRBJ2-2, with 14 bases that match TRBD2. Trimming at V came to 1 base and at J to 0 bases, leaving 4 bases not matched to a gene. This CDR3 has 19 amino acids. CDR1 is KGHSH and CDR2 is LQKENI in the germline V gene. This CDR3 reads CASSPRLAGGPANTGELFF. The CDR3 DNA reads TGTGCCAGCTCACCACGACTAGCGGGGGGGCCCGCGAACACCGGGGAGCTGTTTTTT.

The gene calls are TRBV6-5 and TRBJ2-1, with 8 bases that match TRBD2. Germline V lookup: CDR1 MNHEY, CDR2 SVGAGI. Germline trimming cut 2 bases from V and 9 bases from J; bases unmatched to any gene: 12. This CDR3 region has 16 residues. The CDR3 region has the DNA TGTGCCAGCAGTTACGGGGCTGAGCGGGAGTCTGGTGAGCAGTTCTTC. As protein: CASSYGAERESGEQFF.

The chain combines TRBV19 with TRBJ1-5; no firm D call. This CDR3 comprises 17 residues. Trimming removed 1 base at V and 4 bases at J, with 17 bases between. Germline V CDR1 and CDR2: LNHDA, SQIVND (reference sequence). CDR3 sequence (DNA): TGTGCCAGTAGTATAGCTTACACAAGAATGGTTAATCAGCCCCAGCATTTT. Translation gives CASSIAYTRMVNQPQHF.

This clone was picked up many times. The chain has TRBV2 and TRBJ2-3; D call uncertain. Trimming left V 6 bases short and J 4 bases short, with 8 bases between. The CDR3 is made up of 12 amino acids. Germline values: CDR1 SNHLY, CDR2 FYNNEI. The CDR3 DNA sequence: TGTGCCAGCAGCGCGCCCGCAGATACGCAGTATTTT. Translation gives CASSAPADTQYF.

This sequence joins TRBV19 and TRBJ1-2; 10 bases fit TRBD1. Trimming cost V 7 bases and J 3 bases; bases outside gene matches: 5. This CDR3 is 14 amino acids long. Looked up from germline, CDR1 is LNHDA and CDR2 is SQIVND (reference sequence). DNA of the CDR3: TGTGCCAGTATCCGACAGGGGGCTTACTATGGCTACACCTTC. It codes for CASIRQGAYYGYTF.

The genes are TRBV7-8 and TRBJ2-2; 7 positions agree with TRBD1. There are 14 residues in the CDR3. Germline values: CDR1 SGHVS, CDR2 FQNEAQ. The trim removed 1 base at V and 5 bases at J, leaving 1 base unmatched. The DNA for the CDR3 is TGTGCCAGCAGCTTAGTACAGGGGACCGGGGAGCTGTTTTTT. This sequence encodes CASSLVQGTGELFF. Supplemented by reference TRBV7-8 and TRBJ2-2, the full variable domain reads GAGVSQSPRYKVAKRGQDVALRCDPISGHVSLFWYQQALGQGPEFLTYFQNEAQLDKSGLPSDRFFAERPEGSVSTLKIQRTQQEDSAVYLCASSLVQGTGELFFGEGSRLTVL.

This clone was counted between two and nine times. The chain has TRBV10-3 and TRBJ2-7; weak D call: TRBD2 (6 bases). CDR1 and CDR2 from the germline V gene are ENHRY and SYGVKD. The CDR3 extends over 14 amino acids. V lost 5 bases to trimming and J lost 4 bases, with 15 bases between them. CDR3 in amino acids: CAISPDIAGYEQYF. The CDR3 DNA sequence: TGTGCCATCAGTCCCGATATCGCGGGGTACGAGCAGTACTTC.

The chain employs TRBV9 and TRBJ2-3; 12 bases are shared with TRBD1. The CDR3 is 16 amino acids. Per the germline V gene, CDR1 is SGDLS and CDR2 is YYNGEE. With 4 bases clipped from V and 4 bases from J, the junction kept 7 bases outside the gene matches. CDR3 coding DNA: TGTGCCAGCAGCAGCCCGGGACAGGGGGCCGCAGATACGCAGTATTTT. The encoded protein is CASSSPGQGAADTQYF.

The chain couples TRBV11-2 to TRBJ1-2, with 9 positions matching TRBD1. Germline V CDR1 and CDR2: SGHAT, FQNNGV. The J segment lost 4 bases and the V segment lost 3 bases, leaving 3 bases of the junction unmatched. This CDR3 has 14 amino acids. This chain's CDR3 is CASSFGTGSYGYTF. DNA for the CDR3: TGTGCCAGCAGCTTCGGGACAGGGTCCTATGGCTACACCTTC.

The chain recombines TRBV5-6 with TRBJ2-7; 7 nucleotides agree with TRBD1. Germline loops: CDR1 SGHDT, CDR2 YYEEEE. The CDR3 is made up of 12 amino acids. J lost 6 bases, V lost 4 bases, and 4 bases had no gene match. CDR3 coding DNA: TGTGCCAGCAGCGCAACAGGGGCCGAGCAGTACTTC. Protein: CASSATGAEQYF. Full variable domain (missing parts from reference TRBV5-6 and TRBJ2-7): DAGVTQSPTHLIKTRGQQVTLRCSPKSGHDTVSWYQQALGQGPQFIFQYYEEEERQRGNFPDRFSGHQFPNYSSELNVNALLLGDSALYLCASSATGAEQYFGPGTRLTVT.

This clone was counted between two and nine times. V usage is TRBV5-6 and J usage is TRBJ1-6, with 9 bases lining up with TRBD1. CDR3 length equals 16 residues. The trim removed 3 bases at V and 7 bases at J, leaving 8 bases unmatched. Germline CDR1 and CDR2: SGHDT and YYEEEE. In DNA, the CDR3 is TGTGCCAGCAGCTGGGGACAGGGAGTGTTGAATTCACCCCTCCACTTT. Protein: CASSWGQGVLNSPLHF. The full variable domain, rest sourced from reference TRBV5-6 and TRBJ1-6, is DAGVTQSPTHLIKTRGQQVTLRCSPKSGHDTVSWYQQALGQGPQFIFQYYEEEERQRGNFPDRFSGHQFPNYSSELNVNALLLGDSALYLCASSWGQGVLNSPLHFGNGTRLTVT.

The CDR3 sequence: CASSLGAGGTQETQYF. CDR3 DNA: TGCGCCAGCAGCTTGGGTGCCGGGGGAACTCAAGAGACCCAGTACTTC. The chain links TRBV5-1 to TRBJ2-5; D might be TRBD2 (6 bases). Germline values: CDR1 SGHRS, CDR2 YFSETQ. Trimming cost V 0 bases and J 2 bases, with 14 bases left between them. The CDR3 extends over 16 amino acids.

The chain couples TRBV7-6 to TRBJ2-4; tentative D call: TRBD1 (6 bases). This CDR3 is 17 amino acids long. V lost 1 base, J lost 7 bases, and 20 bases lay in between. In germline, CDR1 is SGHVS, CDR2 FNYEAQ. The CDR3 reads CASSLVYLAGAWNIQYF. The CDR3 nucleotides are TGTGCCAGCAGCTTAGTTTATCTGGCAGGGGCTTGGAACATTCAGTACTTC. Variable domain in full (rest from reference TRBV7-6 and TRBJ2-4): GAGVSQSPRYKVTKRGQDVALRCDPISGHVSLYWYRQALGQGPEFLTYFNYEAQQDKSGLPNDRFSAERPEGSISTLTIQRTEQRDSAMYRCASSLVYLAGAWNIQYFGAGTRLSVL.

The chain carries TRBV29-1 and TRBJ2-3; 11 bases line up with TRBD2. V shed 5 bases, J shed 7 bases, and the junction held 14 bases outside the gene matches. The CDR3 has 16 amino acids. CDR1 SQVTM and CDR2 ANQGSEA come from the germline V gene. The CDR3 loop reads CSVSPHGSGGANTQYF. The CDR3 nucleotides read TGCAGCGTTTCCCCCCATGGTAGCGGGGGGGCTAATACGCAGTATTTT.

The V gene is TRBV13, the J gene TRBJ2-3; 9 bases agree with TRBD2. The CDR3 totals 18 residues. CDR1 is PRHDT, CDR2 FYEKMQ, per germline (reference sequence). Trimming at V came to 2 bases and at J to 2 bases, leaving 11 bases not matched to a gene. The CDR3 reads CASSLMTASGVYTDTQYF. CDR3 DNA sequence: TGTGCCAGCAGCTTAATGACAGCTAGCGGGGTGTACACAGATACGCAGTATTTT.

The genes are TRBV5-1 and TRBJ1-5; D perhaps matches TRBD1 (6 bases). Trimming removed 2 bases from V and 3 bases from J, with 9 bases in between. Looked up from germline, CDR1 is SGHRS and CDR2 is YFSETQ. The CDR3 spans 14 residues. CDR3 nucleotides: TGCGCCAGCAGCTTAGGGGACACCAATCAGCCCCAGCATTTT. Its protein is CASSLGDTNQPQHF.